This TCR beta chain was recorded in a study of Graves' ophthalmopathy and Graves' hyperthyroidism. RNA transcripts yielded amplified TCR beta CDR3 regions. HTBI primers were employed in first-round RT-PCR, then a second-round multiplex PCR followed. TCRdb re-analysed the multiplex PCR reads in MiXCR, keeping a single row per CDR3 protein. The table records approximately 480,000 distinct CDR3 sequences, 13% to 15% of them present only once. Study outcomes and limitations: Ophthalmopathy and stable hyperthyroidism were discriminated by a 13-signature model, with approximately 89% sensitivity and 70% to 84% specificity. Appearing in blood as well were most expanded thyroid clonotypes above 0.001 frequency.

CDR3 length: 15 amino acids. Trimming removed 5 bases at V and 1 base at J, with 14 bases between. The germline CDR1 and CDR2 sequences are MNHEY and SMNVEV (reference sequence). This clonotype was found a few times. Its antigen is unknown. Sequencing was performed on blood. The genes are TRBV27 and TRBJ1-1; possibly TRBD1 for D (5 bases). This clonotype was obtained from a woman aged 25-40 years with Graves' ophthalmopathy. The CDR3 is CASSQFSGGNTEAFF. CDR3 in DNA: TGTGCCAGCAGTCAATTCTCGGGGGGGAACACTGAAGCTTTCTTT.